This TCR beta chain was sequenced during a study of blood T cell repertoires in COVID-19. Study context: COVID-19 samples, acute and convalescent, were from the United States, Italy and Spain. In each case, the material was cDNA or gDNA derived from T cells, B-cell-depleted T cells, or PBMCs.

Deletions cut 2 bases from V and 0 bases from J, with 13 bases between. The V gene's germline CDR1 is MGHDK and CDR2 SYGVNS. The CDR3 length is 16 residues. Source study methods: Reference gene primers were amplified, and this amplification served to estimate nucleated cell counts. The data were produced by immunoSEQ multiplex PCR, yet TCRdb's version contains in-frame clones alone and is incomplete. Clone size and the V and J calls come from that table; the DNA yielded D and trimming. This table holds 150,000 to 200,000 clones, around 74% found once. This chain connects TRBV25-1 to TRBJ1-1; D is perhaps TRBD1 (6 bases). The source of this sequence is an older man with acute or convalescent COVID-19. Sequences were obtained from peripheral blood. CDR3 amino acids: CASSEHRQVMNTEAFF. In DNA, the CDR3 is TGTGCCAGCAGTGAACACCGACAGGTCATGAACACTGAAGCTTTCTTT.